The sequence of this TCR beta chain was determined in a study of OX40 agonist ivuxolimab in advanced cancers. The wider study: Recorded diagnoses for dose-escalation patients were hepatocellular carcinoma, melanoma, renal cell or head and neck cancer. Of mixed ages from about 20 to 80 and averaging approximately 60 years, the group was about 80% male.

Whole-study results and caveats: The 0.1-3.0 mg/kg partial responders had among the lowest clonal expansion. Antigen specificity of clonally expanded peripheral T cells was not established.

Generated by immunoSEQ multiplex PCR, the TCRdb table keeps only in-frame clones and is missing some. Found here are about 62,000 clones, 79% of them singletons; the top ten hold 11%. Remarks on this clone: Its specificity is not known.

The CDR3 spans 17 residues. Germline V CDR1 and CDR2: SGHTA, FQGNSA. Trimming removed 3 bases from V and 0 bases from J, with 16 bases in between. Sequenced material: CD4+ or CD8+ T cells sorted from blood, taken in a trial of the OX40 agonist ivuxolimab. The clonotype originates from an adult with an advanced solid tumor such as melanoma, head and neck, liver or kidney cancer. The chain links TRBV7-2 to TRBJ2-3, with a tentative D call TRBD2 (6 bases). CDR3: CASSFGSGYISTDTQYF. The DNA for the CDR3 is TGTGCCAGCAGCTTTGGTAGCGGATACATTAGCACAGATACGCAGTATTTT.